One and the same sample provided the 15 T cell receptor beta chains below, sequenced in a study of CD8+CD57+ T cells in acquired aplastic anemia. Patients sequenced had flow cytometry evidence of CD8+CD57+ cell expansion. Genomic DNA served as template for TCR beta VDJ and CDR3 profiling. Each CDR3 protein is one row after TCRdb ran MiXCR on the reads. Seen here are 400,000 to 600,000 distinct CDR3 sequences, 25% to 40% observed once, and the top ten hold less than 0.85%. The material sequenced was sorted CD4+, CD8+, or CD8+CD57+ T cells (not recorded which) from PBMCs. The receptor set was obtained from a human donor with aplastic anemia.

J is TRBJ1-1 and V is TRBV5-1; D is ambiguous. The V end lost 3 bases, the J end lost 10 bases, and 13 bases lay between the germline ends. Per the germline V gene, CDR1 is SGHRS and CDR2 is YFSETQ. This CDR3 spans 12 amino acids. The CDR3 is CASSSDPSRAFF. The CDR3 DNA reads as TGCGCCAGCAGCTCGGACCCCTCTAGAGCTTTCTTT.

This clonotype was counted many times. The chain has TRBV7-8 and TRBJ2-5, with D uncertain. The V and J ends lost 1 base and 5 bases respectively, with 8 bases between them. CDR3 length: 13 amino acids. The germline gives CDR1 SGHVS, CDR2 FQNEAQ. Written as DNA, the CDR3 is TGTGCCAGCAGCTTAGGAGCCAGGGAGACCCAGTACTTC. Translating it yields CASSLGARETQYF.

The rearrangement joins TRBV14 to TRBJ2-7; 11 bases line up with TRBD2. CDR3 size: 16 residues. V was pared by 0 bases and J by 7 bases, with 8 bases of the junction left unmatched. Germline V gives CDR1 SGHDN, CDR2 FVKESK. CDR3 region: CASSQDVAGGPDEQYF. The CDR3 nucleotides read TGTGCCAGCAGCCAAGACGTAGCGGGGGGGCCGGATGAGCAGTACTTC.

Concerning this clonotype itself: This may be a read error: a much more frequent sequence differs by one nucleotide. The chain has TRBV2 and TRBJ1-5, with D uncertain. The CDR3 consists of 19 residues. Trimming shortened V by 0 bases and J by 7 bases, and 25 bases separated the two germline ends. Germline CDR1 SNHLY, CDR2 FYNNEI. This CDR3 reads CASSEAGSEISLKWQPQHF. The CDR3 DNA reads as TGTGCCAGCAGTGAAGCGGGTTCAGAGATCTCATTGAAGTGGCAGCCCCAGCATTTT.

The rearrangement links TRBV6-2 or TRBV6-3 to TRBJ2-3; D uncertain. V dropped 10 bases and J dropped 6 bases, with 8 bases sitting between them. Germline lookup yields CDR1 MNHEY and CDR2 SVGEGT. CDR3 length: 10 residues. CDR3 coding DNA: TGTGCCATCCGGCGGGATACGCAGTATTTT. Protein product: CAIRRDTQYF.

This clonotype was found many times. The chain is built from TRBV5-5 and TRBJ1-6; TRBD1 might be the D (6 bases). CDR1 and CDR2 (germline): SGHKS, YYEKEE (reference sequence). The CDR3 extends over 14 amino acids. V was pared by 2 bases and J by 7 bases, with 10 bases between. The CDR3 sequence is CASSLQGGNSPLHF. In nucleotides, the CDR3 is TGTGCCAGCAGCTTACAGGGAGGGAATTCACCCCTCCACTTT.

This rearrangement joins TRBV15 to TRBJ1-2; possibly TRBD1 for D (6 bases). Trimming stripped 1 base from V and 12 bases from J, with 18 bases between. This CDR3 region has 14 residues. Germline CDR1 reads LNHNV; CDR2 reads YYDKDF (reference sequence). CDR3: CATSRGTGLTGNTF. CDR3 bases: TGTGCCACCAGCAGAGGTACAGGGCTTACTGGAAACACCTTC.

This chain uses TRBV2 with TRBJ1-1; 7 bases are shared with TRBD1. Germline CDR1 and CDR2: SNHLY and FYNNEI. The junction had 11 bases not matched to a gene; V was cut back by 6 bases and J by 4 bases. There are 15 residues in the CDR3. The CDR3 DNA reads TGTGCCAGCAGCCTAACACCTCAGGGGGGCACTGAAGCTTTCTTT. Protein sequence: CASSLTPQGGTEAFF.

The sample holds many counts of this clonotype. The rearrangement joins TRBV29-1 to TRBJ2-7; D not resolved. Germline CDR1 and CDR2: SQVTM and ANQGSEA. V lost 4 bases and J lost 2, with 12 bases in between. The CDR3 length is 13 residues. The CDR3 sequence is CSVVGRLTYEQYF. The CDR3 DNA sequence: TGCAGCGTTGTAGGACGCCTTACCTACGAGCAGTACTTC.

This clonotype was counted many times. The rearrangement joins TRBV7-2 to TRBJ1-5; D is uncertain. This CDR3 has 15 amino acids. The V end was cut by 1 base, the J end by 4 bases, with 11 bases between. CDR1 is SGHTA, CDR2 FQGNSA, per germline. The CDR3 DNA sequence: TGTGCCAGCAGCTTAGAAGGGTGGCAGAATCAGCCCCAGCATTTT. Translated: CASSLEGWQNQPQHF.

J is TRBJ1-3 and V is TRBV20-1; 9 bases map to TRBD1. Germline V CDR1 and CDR2: DFQATT, SNEGSKA (reference sequence). The CDR3 has 14 amino acids. With 3 bases clipped from V and 8 bases from J, the junction kept 8 bases outside the gene matches. CDR3 amino acids: CSASGTGRADTIYF. Here the CDR3 DNA reads TGCAGTGCTAGCGGGACAGGGCGGGCGGACACCATATATTTT.

This clonotype was picked up many times. The J gene is TRBJ2-7, the V gene TRBV2; 9 nucleotides agree with TRBD2. The CDR3 has 15 residues. CDR1 is SNHLY and CDR2 is FYNNEI in the germline V gene. Trimming removed 0 bases from V and 2 bases from J; junction bases left unmatched: 2. CDR3 residues: CASSEASGRPYEQYF. CDR3 DNA sequence: TGTGCCAGCAGTGAAGCGAGCGGGAGGCCCTACGAGCAGTACTTC.

This clonotype has a handful of counts. This chain connects TRBV19 to TRBJ2-3; unclear D gene. V lost 2 bases and J 5 bases, leaving 11 bases between the germline ends. CDR1 LNHDA and CDR2 SQIVND come from the germline V gene (reference sequence). The CDR3 length is 14 residues. CDR3 sequence reads: CASSISGVKDTQYF. CDR3 nucleotides: TGTGCCAGTAGTATAAGTGGGGTTAAAGATACGCAGTATTTT.

This clonotype was counted ten times or more. The CDR3 region has the DNA TGTGCCAGCAGAGCAAGGGACAATCAGCCCCAGCATTTT. It translates to CASRARDNQPQHF. The chain has TRBV6-1 and TRBJ1-5; no reliable D call. Trimming removed 6 bases from V and 3 bases from J, with 9 bases in between. The CDR3 contains 13 residues. Germline CDR1 reads MNHNS; CDR2 reads SASEGT.

This clonotype was observed a handful of times. The V and J genes are TRBV9 and TRBJ2-7, with D possibly being TRBD1 or TRBD2 (7 bases each). This CDR3 is built from 15 residues. Trimming took off 6 bases at V and 6 bases at J, with 22 bases between the two ends. Per germline, CDR1 SGDLS and CDR2 YYNGEE. CDR3 in DNA: TGTGCCAGCACCGAGGGGGCTAGCGGCCGATCCGAGCAGTACTTC. Amino acid sequence: CASTEGASGRSEQYF.